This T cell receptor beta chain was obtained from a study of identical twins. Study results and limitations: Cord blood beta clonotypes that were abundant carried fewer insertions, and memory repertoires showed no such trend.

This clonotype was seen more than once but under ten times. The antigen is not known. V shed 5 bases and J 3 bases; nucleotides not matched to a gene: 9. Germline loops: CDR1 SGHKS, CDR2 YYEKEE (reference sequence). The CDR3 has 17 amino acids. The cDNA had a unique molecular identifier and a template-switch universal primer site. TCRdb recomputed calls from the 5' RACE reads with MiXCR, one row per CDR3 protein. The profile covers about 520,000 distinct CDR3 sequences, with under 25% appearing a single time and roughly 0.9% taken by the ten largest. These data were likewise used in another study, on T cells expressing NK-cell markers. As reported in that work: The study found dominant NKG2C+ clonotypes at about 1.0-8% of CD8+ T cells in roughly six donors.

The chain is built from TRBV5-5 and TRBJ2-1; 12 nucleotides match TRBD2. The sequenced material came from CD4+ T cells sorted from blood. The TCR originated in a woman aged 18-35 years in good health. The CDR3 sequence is CASRNILAGGLYNEQFF. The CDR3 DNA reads TGTGCCAGCAGAAACATACTAGCGGGGGGACTCTACAATGAGCAGTTCTTC.